The 25 T cell receptor beta chains in this list originate from one sample, sequenced in a study of post-analysis software for immune sequencing data. General study findings and limits: TRBV5-6, TRBV5-1 and TRBV20-1 belonged to a set of roughly 5 TRBV segments that were more frequent in patients than controls.

Antigens for these TCRs are unknown. TCR beta cDNA libraries had unique molecular identifiers. TCRdb fed the PCR reads into MiXCR, producing one record per CDR3 protein. The sample contains about 190,000 distinct CDR3 sequences, over 25% of which appear only once. Sequenced material: blood. These receptors all stem from a girl aged 2-17 years with multiple sclerosis.

This chain uses TRBV5-1 with TRBJ2-1; possibly TRBD2 for D (7 bases). Germline V CDR1 and CDR2: SGHRS, YFSETQ. The CDR3 totals 14 residues. V was trimmed by 3 bases and J by 6 bases, leaving 13 bases between them. CDR3 bases: TGCGCCAGCAGCTGGGGGGGGCAGTTCAATGAGCAGTTCTTC. Amino acid sequence: CASSWGGQFNEQFF.

This clonotype has ten or more counts. The CDR3 region is CSGGGASGNNEQFF. The CDR3 nucleotides read TGCAGTGGAGGGGGGGCTAGCGGAAACAATGAGCAGTTCTTC. V is TRBV20-1 and J is TRBJ2-1; tentatively, D is TRBD2 (7 bases). The germline CDR1 and CDR2 sequences are DFQATT and SNEGSKA (reference sequence). This CDR3 has 14 amino acids. The germline V and J ends were trimmed by 7 bases and 5 bases, with 18 bases remaining between them.

This clonotype was seen only once. This may be a read error, as it is one base from a much larger clone. The DNA for the CDR3 is TGTGCCAGCAGCTTAGGGGCTAGCGGGAGAAATGAGCAGTTCTTC. The encoded protein is CASSLGASGRNEQFF. V is TRBV11-3 and J is TRBJ2-1, with 10 bases lining up with TRBD2. CDR3 size: 15 residues. From germline, CDR1 is SGHNT and CDR2 YENEEA. The junction had 4 bases not matched to a gene; V was cut back by 1 base and J by 7 bases.

This clonotype was seen a handful of times. This chain uses TRBV28 with TRBJ2-7; 7 nucleotides match TRBD2. With 3 bases clipped from V and 7 bases from J, the junction kept 3 bases outside the gene matches. Per germline, CDR1 MDHEN and CDR2 SYDVKM. This CDR3 has 12 residues. The chain's CDR3 is CASSLSGNEQYF. The CDR3 bases are TGTGCCAGCAGTTTGAGCGGGAATGAGCAGTACTTC.

This clonotype was recorded at least ten times. The V call is TRBV5-1, the J call TRBJ2-7, with 8 bases lining up with TRBD2. Germline V CDR1 and CDR2: SGHRS, YFSETQ. Losses at the gene ends were 2 bases for V and 5 bases for J; bases not matched to a gene: 6. This CDR3 has 14 amino acids. CDR3 DNA: TGCGCCAGCAGCTTTATGACTAGCGTTAACGAGCAGTACTTC. This translates into CASSFMTSVNEQYF.

Regarding this clonotype: A single base separates this from a much larger clone, so it may be a read error. This chain links TRBV10-3 with TRBJ2-1, with 9 bases lining up with TRBD2. With the DNA end fitting TRBJ2-7 better, the J assignment may be wrong. The germline V gene encodes CDR1 ENHRY and CDR2 SYGVKD. This CDR3 has 16 amino acids. As DNA, the CDR3 is TGTGCCATCAGTGAGGTAGGACTAGCGCACTACAATGAGCAGTACTTC. This codes for CAISEVGLAHYNEQYF.

Turning to this clonotype: This sequence may be a read error, since a much larger clone differs from it by one base. V and J are TRBV2 and TRBJ2-5; unclear D gene. Trimming removed 3 bases from V and 1 base from J, with 9 bases in between. CDR3 length: 14 amino acids. Germline V gives CDR1 SNHLY, CDR2 FYNNEI. CDR3 amino acids: CASSDRQAQETQYF. In nucleotides, the CDR3 is TGTGCCAGCAGTGACAGGCAGGCCCAAGAGACCCAGTACTTC.

This clonotype was detected only a few times. The J gene is TRBJ1-1, the V gene TRBV12-3 or TRBV12-4; TRBD1 aligns across 8 bases. There are 15 residues in the CDR3. Trimming removed 6 bases from V and 1 base from J; junction bases left unmatched: 7. The CDR3 region is CASSSAGGGNTEAFF. CDR3 DNA: TGTGCCAGCAGCAGTGCAGGGGGCGGGAACACTGAAGCTTTCTTT.

A few counts support this clonotype. The rearrangement links TRBV27 to TRBJ2-7, with TRBD2 matching 7 bases. V gave up 5 bases and J gave up 3 bases; unmatched junction bases: 10. The CDR3 totals 15 residues. The germline CDR1 and CDR2 sequences are MNHEY and SMNVEV (reference sequence). The CDR3 DNA reads as TGTGCCAGCAGTCTAGCAGCGGGAATCTTCTACGAGCAGTACTTC. Translated: CASSLAAGIFYEQYF.

The CDR3 DNA follows: TGTGCCAGCAGCATGGGGCCGGGACAATACGAGCAGTACTTC. Translating it yields CASSMGPGQYEQYF. V gene TRBV12-3 or TRBV12-4 combines with J gene TRBJ2-7, with a weak D call TRBD1 (6 bases). V lost 6 bases and J 4 bases, leaving 16 bases between the germline ends. The CDR3 loop spans 14 amino acids.

This clonotype was seen at least ten times. CDR3 residues: CASSLRGEGPETQYF. DNA for the CDR3: TGTGCCAGCAGTCTGAGGGGGGAGGGACCAGAGACCCAGTACTTC. The J gene is TRBJ2-5, the V gene TRBV12-3 or TRBV12-4, with D possibly TRBD2 on 7 matching bases. The CDR3 is 15 amino acids. Trimming removed 5 bases at V and 4 bases at J, with 17 bases between.

Many counts were recorded for this clonotype. The chain links TRBV7-6 to TRBJ2-7; 9 nucleotides agree with TRBD1. Germline lookup yields CDR1 SGHVS and CDR2 FNYEAQ. The CDR3 has 15 residues. Losses at the gene ends were 3 bases for V and 5 bases for J; bases not matched to a gene: 8. CDR3 sequence (DNA): TGTGCCAGCAGCTTCTCCCGGACAGGGGCCCACGAGCAGTACTTC. Residues: CASSFSRTGAHEQYF.

The rearrangement joins TRBV29-1 to TRBJ2-7; D gene unclear. The V gene lost 6 bases and the J gene lost 5 bases, with 17 bases spanning the gap. The CDR3 covers 13 residues. Germline lookup yields CDR1 SQVTM and CDR2 ANQGSEA. This CDR3 reads CSVYPFRGNEQYF. The CDR3 bases are TGCAGCGTCTACCCTTTCCGAGGCAACGAGCAGTACTTC.

V usage is TRBV24-1 and J usage is TRBJ2-5, with D possibly matching TRBD2 (7 bases). CDR1 and CDR2 from the germline V gene are KGHDR and SFDVKD. The V end was cut by 3 bases, the J end by 2 bases, with 27 bases between. The CDR3 has 20 residues. The CDR3 loop reads CATSDDERILQGGRQETQYF. As DNA, the CDR3 is TGTGCCACCAGTGATGATGAGCGAATCTTACAGGGAGGGAGGCAAGAGACCCAGTACTTC.

In this sample, this clonotype turned up a few times. The rearrangement joins TRBV5-1 to TRBJ2-2; no definite D call. Trimming pared 1 base from V and 7 bases from J, leaving 11 bases between. The V gene's germline CDR1 is SGHRS and CDR2 YFSETQ. The CDR3 runs to 14 residues. The CDR3 DNA reads TGCGCCAGCAGCTTGTTTGCAGGAATCGGGGAGCTGTTTTTT. Translation: CASSLFAGIGELFF.

This clonotype came up many times. The CDR3 bases are TGTGCCAGCAGCTCCCTAAGCCAAGAGACCCAGTACTTC. Encoded protein: CASSSLSQETQYF. This chain uses TRBV7-6 with TRBJ2-5; D remains ambiguous. V lost 4 bases and J 1 base, leaving 7 bases between the germline ends. The CDR3 covers 13 residues. The germline CDR1 and CDR2 sequences are SGHVS and FNYEAQ.

This clonotype was seen at least ten times. The gene calls are TRBV6-4 and TRBJ2-1; 8 positions agree with TRBD2. Trimming removed 2 bases from V and 2 bases from J; junction bases left unmatched: 5. Germline values: CDR1 MRHNA, CDR2 SNTAGT. The CDR3 is 16 residues long. CDR3: CASSDPGGPPYNEQFF. The CDR3 bases are TGTGCCAGCAGTGACCCGGGGGGGCCCCCCTACAATGAGCAGTTCTTC.

The chain joins TRBV10-3 to TRBJ2-3; TRBD2 agrees at 13 bases. Germline values: CDR1 ENHRY, CDR2 SYGVKD. This CDR3 contains 18 residues. V gave up 5 bases and J gave up 1 base; unmatched junction bases: 9. CDR3 sequence reads: CAISSGLAGAGRTDTQYF. In nucleotides, the CDR3 is TGTGCCATCAGTAGCGGACTAGCGGGGGCAGGTCGCACAGATACGCAGTATTTT.

This chain uses TRBV20-1 with TRBJ1-1; TRBD1 matches at 11 bases. The CDR3 spans 15 residues. Germline V CDR1 and CDR2: DFQATT, SNEGSKA (reference sequence). V lost 2 bases to trimming and J lost 3 bases; unmatched junction nucleotides: 5. CDR3 amino acids: CSARTGTGGHTEAFF. The CDR3 coding sequence is TGCAGTGCTAGAACCGGGACAGGGGGACACACTGAAGCTTTCTTT.

As concerns this clonotype: The junction departs from germline at one end; a sequencing error may be responsible. This chain uses TRBV6-1 with TRBJ1-5, with 7 bases matching TRBD1. CDR1 is MNHNS, CDR2 SASEGT, per germline. This CDR3 region has 16 residues. The chain's CDR3 is CASSDRDRVRNQPRHF. DNA of the CDR3: TGTGCCAGCAGCGACCGAGACAGGGTGAGGAATCAGCCCCGGCATTTT.

This clonotype was found many times. The rearrangement uses TRBV6-5 and TRBJ1-1; D might be TRBD1 (5 bases). The CDR3 is made up of 15 amino acids. Germline V lookup: CDR1 MNHEY, CDR2 SVGAGI. CDR3 sequence reads: CTTSKPGLANTEAFF. Here the CDR3 DNA reads TGTACCACATCCAAACCGGGACTGGCAAACACTGAAGCTTTCTTT.

This clonotype occurred a few times. The chain couples TRBV5-1 to TRBJ1-2; D remains unclear. V lost 5 bases, J lost 6 bases, and 11 bases lay in between. This CDR3 has 12 residues. Germline lookup yields CDR1 SGHRS and CDR2 YFSETQ. CDR3: CASSLIGDGYTF. In nucleotides, the CDR3 is TGCGCCAGCAGTTTGATAGGTGATGGCTACACCTTC.

This clonotype was counted once. The chain is built from TRBV6-1 and TRBJ1-5; 7 nucleotides align to TRBD1. V shed 4 bases, J shed 2 bases, and the junction held 11 bases outside the gene matches. CDR1 is MNHNS and CDR2 is SASEGT in the germline V gene. CDR3 length: 17 residues. This chain's CDR3 is CASSGGRQGKGNQPQHF. The CDR3 region has the DNA TGTGCCAGCAGTGGAGGACGACAGGGTAAAGGCAATCAGCCCCAGCATTTT.

This clonotype has a handful of counts. The chain couples TRBV15 to TRBJ2-2, with 8 bases identical to TRBD2. The germline V gene encodes CDR1 LNHNV and CDR2 YYDKDF (reference sequence). This CDR3 spans 19 amino acids. V was pared by 8 bases and J by 6 bases, with 23 bases of the junction left unmatched. CDR3 bases: TGTGCCACCCGAATAACGGTGGACCGGGGGGGGTCAATGGCCGGGGAGCTGTTTTTT. Translation: CATRITVDRGGSMAGELFF.

The V and J genes are TRBV21-1 and TRBJ2-3; the table assigns TRBD2, which was not confirmed against the DNA. TRBV21-1 is termed a pseudogene. CDR3 length: 14 amino acids. The CDR3 protein is CTSSSGESTDTQYF. CDR3 coding DNA: TGTACCAGCAGTAGCGGGGAAAGCACAGATACGCAGTATTTT.